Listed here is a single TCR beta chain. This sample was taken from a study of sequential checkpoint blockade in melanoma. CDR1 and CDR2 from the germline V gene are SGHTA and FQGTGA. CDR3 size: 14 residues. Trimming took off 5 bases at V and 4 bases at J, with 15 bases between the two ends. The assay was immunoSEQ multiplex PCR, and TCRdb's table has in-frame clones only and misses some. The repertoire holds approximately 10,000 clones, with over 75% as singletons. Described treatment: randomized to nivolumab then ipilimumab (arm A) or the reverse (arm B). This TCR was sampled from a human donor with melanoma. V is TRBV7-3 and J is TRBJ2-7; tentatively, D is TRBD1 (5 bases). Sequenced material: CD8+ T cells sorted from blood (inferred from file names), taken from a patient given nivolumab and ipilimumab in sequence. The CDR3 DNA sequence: TGTGCCAGCAGCCCTACTGGGGCGGCATACGAGCAGTACTTC. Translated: CASSPTGAAYEQYF.